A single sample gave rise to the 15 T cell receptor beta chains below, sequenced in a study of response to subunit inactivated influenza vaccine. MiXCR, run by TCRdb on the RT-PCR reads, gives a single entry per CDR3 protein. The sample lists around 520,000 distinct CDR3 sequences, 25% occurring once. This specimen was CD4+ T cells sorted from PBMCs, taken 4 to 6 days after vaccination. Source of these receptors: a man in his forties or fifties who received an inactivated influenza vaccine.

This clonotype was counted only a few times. The CDR3 region is CALGGGQLNEQYF. CDR3 DNA: TGTGCCCTGGGCGGGGGACAACTAAACGAGCAGTACTTC. V gene TRBV19 combines with J gene TRBJ2-7; a weak D match, TRBD2 (7 bases). CDR3 size: 13 residues. Germline V gene sequence: CDR1 LNHDA, CDR2 SQIVND (reference sequence). V lost 11 bases to trimming and J lost 5 bases, with 19 bases between them.

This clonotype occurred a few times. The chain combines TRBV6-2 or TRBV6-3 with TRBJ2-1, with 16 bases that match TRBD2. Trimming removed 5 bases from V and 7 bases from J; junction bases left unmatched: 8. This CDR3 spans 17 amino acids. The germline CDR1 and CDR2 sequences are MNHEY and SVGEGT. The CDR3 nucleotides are TGTGCCAGCAGTCCCCAGGGACTAGCGGGAGGGCGGAATGAGCAGTTCTTC. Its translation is CASSPQGLAGGRNEQFF.

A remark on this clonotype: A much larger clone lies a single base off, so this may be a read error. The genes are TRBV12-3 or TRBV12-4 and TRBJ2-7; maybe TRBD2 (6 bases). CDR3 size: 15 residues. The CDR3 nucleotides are TGTACCAGCAGTTTAGGCGGGATGGGGCCCTACGAGCAGTACTTC. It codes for CTSSLGGMGPYEQYF.

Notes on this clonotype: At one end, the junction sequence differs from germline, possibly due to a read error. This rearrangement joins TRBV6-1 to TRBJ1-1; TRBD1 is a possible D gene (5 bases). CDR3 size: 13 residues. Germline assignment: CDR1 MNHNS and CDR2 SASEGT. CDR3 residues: CASREGAKGEAFF. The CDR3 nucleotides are TGTGCCAGCAGAGAAGGGGCGAAGGGTGAAGCTTTCTTT.

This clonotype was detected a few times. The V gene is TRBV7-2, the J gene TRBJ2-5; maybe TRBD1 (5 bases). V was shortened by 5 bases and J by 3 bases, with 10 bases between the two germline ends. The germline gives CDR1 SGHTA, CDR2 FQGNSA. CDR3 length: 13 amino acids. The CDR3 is CASSPSREETQYF. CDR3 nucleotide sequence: TGTGCCAGCAGCCCATCCAGGGAAGAGACCCAGTACTTC.

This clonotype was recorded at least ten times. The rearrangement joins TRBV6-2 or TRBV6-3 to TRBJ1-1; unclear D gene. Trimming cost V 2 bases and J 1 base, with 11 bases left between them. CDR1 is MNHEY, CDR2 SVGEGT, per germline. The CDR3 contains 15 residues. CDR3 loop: CASSYPGLSNTEAFF. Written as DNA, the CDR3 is TGTGCCAGCAGTTACCCCGGACTCTCGAACACTGAAGCTTTCTTT.

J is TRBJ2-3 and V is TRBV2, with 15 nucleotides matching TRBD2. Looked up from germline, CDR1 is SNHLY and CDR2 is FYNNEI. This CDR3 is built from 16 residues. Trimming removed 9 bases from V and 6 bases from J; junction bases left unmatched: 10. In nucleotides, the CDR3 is TGTGCCAGGACCCGGACTAGCGGGGGGGTGGTGGATACGCAGTATTTT. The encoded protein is CARTRTSGGVVDTQYF.

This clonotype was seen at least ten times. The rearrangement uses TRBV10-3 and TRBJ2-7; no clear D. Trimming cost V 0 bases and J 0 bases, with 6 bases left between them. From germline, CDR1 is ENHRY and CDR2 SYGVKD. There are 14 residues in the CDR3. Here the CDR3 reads CAISESRVSYEQYF. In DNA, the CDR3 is TGTGCCATCAGTGAGTCAAGGGTCTCCTACGAGCAGTACTTC.

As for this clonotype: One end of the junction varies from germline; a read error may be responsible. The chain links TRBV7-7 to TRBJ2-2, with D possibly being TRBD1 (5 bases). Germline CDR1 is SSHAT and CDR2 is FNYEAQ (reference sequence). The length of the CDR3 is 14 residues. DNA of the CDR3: TGTGCTAGCAGCCCCCAGGGTACGGCCGGGGAGCTGTTTTTT. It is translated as CASSPQGTAGELFF. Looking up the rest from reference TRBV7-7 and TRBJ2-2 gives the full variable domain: GAGVSQSPRYKVTKRGQDVTLRCDPISSHATLYWYQQALGQGPEFLTYFNYEAQPDKSGLPSDRFSAERPEGSISTLTIQRTEQRDSAMYRCASSPQGTAGELFFGEGSRLTVL.

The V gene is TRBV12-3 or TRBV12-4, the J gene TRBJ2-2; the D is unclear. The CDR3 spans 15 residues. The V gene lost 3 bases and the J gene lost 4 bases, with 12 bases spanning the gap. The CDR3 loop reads CASSFALRGTGELFF. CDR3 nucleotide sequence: TGTGCCAGCAGTTTTGCTCTCCGCGGCACCGGGGAGCTGTTTTTT.

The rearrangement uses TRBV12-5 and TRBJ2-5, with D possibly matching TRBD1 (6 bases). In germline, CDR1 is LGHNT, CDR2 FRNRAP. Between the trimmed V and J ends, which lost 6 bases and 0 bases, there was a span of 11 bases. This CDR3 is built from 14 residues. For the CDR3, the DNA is TGTGCTAGTGGCTCGACAGGTAACCAAGAGACCCAGTACTTC. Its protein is CASGSTGNQETQYF.

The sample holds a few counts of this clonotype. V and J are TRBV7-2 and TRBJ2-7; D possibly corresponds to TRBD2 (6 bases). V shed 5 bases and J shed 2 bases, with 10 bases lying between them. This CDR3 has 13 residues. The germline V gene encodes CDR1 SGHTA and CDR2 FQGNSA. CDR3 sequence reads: CASSNSGTYEQYF. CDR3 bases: TGTGCCAGCAGCAATAGCGGAACCTACGAGCAGTACTTC. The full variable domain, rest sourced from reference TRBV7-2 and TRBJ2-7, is GAGVSQSPSNKVTEKGKDVELRCDPISGHTALYWYRQSLGQGLEFLIYFQGNSAPDKSGLPSDRFSAERTGGSVSTLTIQRTQQEDSAVYLCASSNSGTYEQYFGPGTRLTVT.

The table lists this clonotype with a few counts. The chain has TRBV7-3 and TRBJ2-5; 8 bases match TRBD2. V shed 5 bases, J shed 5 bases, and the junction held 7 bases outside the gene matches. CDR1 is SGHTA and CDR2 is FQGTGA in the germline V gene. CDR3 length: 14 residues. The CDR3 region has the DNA TGTGCCAGCAGCCCCGGGACTAGAAGGGAGACCCAGTACTTC. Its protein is CASSPGTRRETQYF.

CDR3 loop: CASSFPPQETQYF. The CDR3 DNA is TGTGCCAGCAGTTTCCCGCCCCAAGAGACCCAGTACTTC. This chain joins TRBV12-3 or TRBV12-4 and TRBJ2-5; the D is unclear. V was clipped by 3 bases and J by 1 base, with 6 bases between them. This CDR3 has 13 amino acids.

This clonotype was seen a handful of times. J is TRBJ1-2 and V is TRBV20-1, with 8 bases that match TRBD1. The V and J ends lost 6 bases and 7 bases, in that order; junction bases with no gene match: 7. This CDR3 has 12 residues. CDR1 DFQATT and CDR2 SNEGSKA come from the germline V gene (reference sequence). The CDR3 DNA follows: TGCAGTGCCGGGACAGGCACACGTGGCTACACCTTC. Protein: CSAGTGTRGYTF.